This TCR beta chain appears in the sequencing data of a study of long-term antiretroviral therapy in people with HIV. Study at large: By about a decade, the earliest samples predate the 2015 immediate-ART recommendation.

Germline V gene sequence: CDR1 SEHNR, CDR2 FQNEAQ (reference sequence). This CDR3 comprises 17 residues. V trimming: 3 bases; J trimming: 7 bases; junction bases outside the gene matches: 15. Note on this clone: The antigen is not known.

Survey level was the resolution at which the v3.0 immunoSEQ assay ran. TCRdb's table, derived via immunoSEQ multiplex PCR, lists solely in-frame clones and lacks some. This table holds roughly 32,000 clones, roughly 97% found once. Study-level points and caveats: The study found narrower CDR3 length ranges in HIV repertoires than in controls. Diversity remained lower than transplant donor controls, even though it increased after ART.

The source is a man in his thirties or forties with HIV. Source: unsorted PBMCs, taken 7.6 years after starting antiretroviral therapy. The V call is TRBV7-9, the J call TRBJ1-5; 7 bases align to TRBD1. The CDR3 nucleotides are TGTGCCAGCAGCTTGACGGGGGGAGGGACAGCCGTACAGCCCCAGCATTTT. Translated, it gives CASSLTGGGTAVQPQHF.